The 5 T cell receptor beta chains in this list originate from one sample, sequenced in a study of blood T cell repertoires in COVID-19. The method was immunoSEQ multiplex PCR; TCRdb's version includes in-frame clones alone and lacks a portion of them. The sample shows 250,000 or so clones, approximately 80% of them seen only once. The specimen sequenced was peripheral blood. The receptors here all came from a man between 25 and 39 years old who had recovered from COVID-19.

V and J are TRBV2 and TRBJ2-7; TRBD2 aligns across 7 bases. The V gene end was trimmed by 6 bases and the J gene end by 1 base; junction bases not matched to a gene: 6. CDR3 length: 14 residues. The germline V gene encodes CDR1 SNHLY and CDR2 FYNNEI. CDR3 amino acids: CASSVGTTSYEQYF. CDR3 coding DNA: TGTGCCAGCAGCGTCGGGACTACGTCCTACGAGCAGTACTTC.

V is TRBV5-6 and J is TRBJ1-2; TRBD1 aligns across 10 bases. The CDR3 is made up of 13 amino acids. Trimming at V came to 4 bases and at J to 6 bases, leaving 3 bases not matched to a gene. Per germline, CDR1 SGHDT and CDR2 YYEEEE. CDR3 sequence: CASSTGTGDGYTF. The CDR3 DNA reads TGTGCCAGCAGCACCGGGACAGGGGATGGCTACACCTTC.

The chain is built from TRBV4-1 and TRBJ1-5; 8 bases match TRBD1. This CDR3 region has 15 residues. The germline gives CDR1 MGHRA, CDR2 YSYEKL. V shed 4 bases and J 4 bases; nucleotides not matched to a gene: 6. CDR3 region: CASSPFDRGNQPQHF. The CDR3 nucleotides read TGCGCCAGCAGCCCCTTTGACAGGGGAAATCAGCCCCAGCATTTT.

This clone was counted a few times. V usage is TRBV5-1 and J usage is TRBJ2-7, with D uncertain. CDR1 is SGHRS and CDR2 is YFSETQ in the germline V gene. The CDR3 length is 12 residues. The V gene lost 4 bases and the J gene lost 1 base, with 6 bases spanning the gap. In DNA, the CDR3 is TGCGCCAGCAGCCGAGTGTCCTACGAGCAGTACTTC. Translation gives CASSRVSYEQYF.

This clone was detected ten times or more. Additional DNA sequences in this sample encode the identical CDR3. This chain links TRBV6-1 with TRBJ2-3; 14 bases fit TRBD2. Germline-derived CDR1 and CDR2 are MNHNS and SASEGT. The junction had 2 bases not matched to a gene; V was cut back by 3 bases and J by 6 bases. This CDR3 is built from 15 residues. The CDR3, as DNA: TGTGCCAGCAGTGAGACTAGCGGGGGGGCCGATACGCAGTATTTT. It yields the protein CASSETSGGADTQYF.